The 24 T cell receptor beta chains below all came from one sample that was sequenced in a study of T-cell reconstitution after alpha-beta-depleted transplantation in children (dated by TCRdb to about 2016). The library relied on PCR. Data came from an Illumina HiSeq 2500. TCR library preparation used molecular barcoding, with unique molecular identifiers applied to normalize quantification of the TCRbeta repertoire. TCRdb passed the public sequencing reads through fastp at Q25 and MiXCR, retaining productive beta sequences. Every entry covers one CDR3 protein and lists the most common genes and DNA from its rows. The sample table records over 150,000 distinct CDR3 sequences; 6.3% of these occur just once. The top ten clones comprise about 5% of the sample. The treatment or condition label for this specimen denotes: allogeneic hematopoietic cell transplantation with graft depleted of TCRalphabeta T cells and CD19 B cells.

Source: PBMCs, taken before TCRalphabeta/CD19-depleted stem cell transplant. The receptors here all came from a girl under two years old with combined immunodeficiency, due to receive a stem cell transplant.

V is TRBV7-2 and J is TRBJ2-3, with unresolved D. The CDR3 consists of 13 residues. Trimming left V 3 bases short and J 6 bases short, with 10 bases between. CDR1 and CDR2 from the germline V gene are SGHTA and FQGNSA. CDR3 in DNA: TGTGCCAGCAGCTTGAGCCCTGGTGATACGCAGTATTTT. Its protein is CASSLSPGDTQYF.

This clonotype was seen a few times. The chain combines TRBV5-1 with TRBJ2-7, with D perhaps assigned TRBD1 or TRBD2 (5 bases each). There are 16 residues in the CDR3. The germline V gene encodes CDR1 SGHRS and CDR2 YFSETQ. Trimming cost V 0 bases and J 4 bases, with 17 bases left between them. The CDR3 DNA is TGCGCCAGCAGCTTGGTGAGGGACCCCAGCGTGTACGAGCAGTACTTC. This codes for CASSLVRDPSVYEQYF.

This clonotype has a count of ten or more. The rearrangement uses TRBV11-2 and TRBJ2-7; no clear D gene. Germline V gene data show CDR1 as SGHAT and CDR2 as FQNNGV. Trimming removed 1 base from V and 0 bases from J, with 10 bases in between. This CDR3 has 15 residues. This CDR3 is CASSLASHSSYEQYF. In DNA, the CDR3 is TGTGCCAGCAGCTTAGCGTCCCATAGCTCCTACGAGCAGTACTTC.

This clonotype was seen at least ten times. The chain's CDR3 is CSARVGGPGDEQFF. DNA for the CDR3: TGCAGTGCTAGAGTTGGAGGTCCGGGCGATGAGCAGTTCTTC. The rearrangement uses TRBV20-1 and TRBJ2-1; D is perhaps TRBD2 (5 bases). The CDR3 is 14 residues long. V was pared by 1 base and J by 8 bases, with 15 bases between. The germline V gene encodes CDR1 DFQATT and CDR2 SNEGSKA (reference sequence).

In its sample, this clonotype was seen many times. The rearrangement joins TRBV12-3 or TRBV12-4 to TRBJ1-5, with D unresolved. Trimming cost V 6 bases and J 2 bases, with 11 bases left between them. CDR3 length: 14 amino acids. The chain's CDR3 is CASSDGPGNQPQHF. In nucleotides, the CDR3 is TGTGCCAGCAGCGACGGGCCTGGCAATCAGCCCCAGCATTTT.

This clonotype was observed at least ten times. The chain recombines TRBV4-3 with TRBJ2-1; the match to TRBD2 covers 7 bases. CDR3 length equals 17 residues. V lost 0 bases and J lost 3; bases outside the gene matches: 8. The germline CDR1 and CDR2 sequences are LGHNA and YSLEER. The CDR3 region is CASSQDRQAGNYNEQFF. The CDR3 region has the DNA TGCGCCAGCAGCCAAGATCGGCAAGCGGGAAACTACAATGAGCAGTTCTTC.

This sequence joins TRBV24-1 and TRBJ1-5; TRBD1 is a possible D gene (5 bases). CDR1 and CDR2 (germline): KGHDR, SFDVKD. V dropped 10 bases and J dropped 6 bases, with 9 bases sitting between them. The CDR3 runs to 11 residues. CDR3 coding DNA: TGTGCCACAGGGGAACGTCAGCCCCAGCATTTT. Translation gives CATGERQPQHF.

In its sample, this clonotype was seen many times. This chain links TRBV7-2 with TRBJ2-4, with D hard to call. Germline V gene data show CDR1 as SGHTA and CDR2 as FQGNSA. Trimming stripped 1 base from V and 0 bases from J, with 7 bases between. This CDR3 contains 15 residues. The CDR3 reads CASSLGSLAKNIQYF. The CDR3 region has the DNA TGTGCCAGCAGCTTAGGTTCACTAGCCAAAAACATTCAGTACTTC. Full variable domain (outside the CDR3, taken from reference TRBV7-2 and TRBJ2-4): GAGVSQSPSNKVTEKGKDVELRCDPISGHTALYWYRQSLGQGLEFLIYFQGNSAPDKSGLPSDRFSAERTGGSVSTLTIQRTQQEDSAVYLCASSLGSLAKNIQYFGAGTRLSVL.

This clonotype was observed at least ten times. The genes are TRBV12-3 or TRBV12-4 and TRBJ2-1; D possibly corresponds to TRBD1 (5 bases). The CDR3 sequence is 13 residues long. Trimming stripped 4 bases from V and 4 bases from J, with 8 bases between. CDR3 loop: CASSSDTYNEQFF. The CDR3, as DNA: TGTGCCAGCAGTTCGGACACATACAATGAGCAGTTCTTC.

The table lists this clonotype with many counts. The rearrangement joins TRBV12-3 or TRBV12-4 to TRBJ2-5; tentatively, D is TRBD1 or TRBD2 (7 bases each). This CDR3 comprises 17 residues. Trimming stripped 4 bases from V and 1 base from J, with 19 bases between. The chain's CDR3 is CASSYAGQGGLQETQYF. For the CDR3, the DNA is TGTGCCAGCAGTTACGCGGGGCAGGGGGGGCTCCAAGAGACCCAGTACTTC.

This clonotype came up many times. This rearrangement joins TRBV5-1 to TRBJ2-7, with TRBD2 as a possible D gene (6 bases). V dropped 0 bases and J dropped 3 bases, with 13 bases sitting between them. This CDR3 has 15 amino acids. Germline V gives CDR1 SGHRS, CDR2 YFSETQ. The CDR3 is CASSLAGGINYEQYF. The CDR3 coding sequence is TGCGCCAGCAGCTTGGCTGGGGGGATTAACTACGAGCAGTACTTC.

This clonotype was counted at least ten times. DNA for the CDR3: TGTGCCAGCTCACCAATTCCGGGGGGCGGTCAGCCCCAGCATTTT. This codes for CASSPIPGGGQPQHF. The gene calls are TRBV18 and TRBJ1-5; the D gene is possibly TRBD1 (6 bases). The V end was cut by 2 bases, the J end by 6 bases, with 14 bases between. In germline, CDR1 is KGHSH, CDR2 LQKENI. The CDR3 loop spans 15 amino acids.

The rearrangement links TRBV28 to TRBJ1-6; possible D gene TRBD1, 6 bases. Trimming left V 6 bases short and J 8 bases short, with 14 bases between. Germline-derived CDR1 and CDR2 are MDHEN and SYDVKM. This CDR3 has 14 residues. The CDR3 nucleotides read TGTGCCAGCAGCATAATCAGGGGTTATTCACCCCTCCACTTT. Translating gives CASSIIRGYSPLHF. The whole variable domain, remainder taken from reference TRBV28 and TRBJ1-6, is DVKVTQSSRYLVKRTGEKVFLECVQDMDHENMFWYRQDPGLGLRLIYFSYDVKMKEKGDIPEGYSVSREKKERFSLILESASTNQTSMYLCASSIIRGYSPLHFGNGTRLTVT.

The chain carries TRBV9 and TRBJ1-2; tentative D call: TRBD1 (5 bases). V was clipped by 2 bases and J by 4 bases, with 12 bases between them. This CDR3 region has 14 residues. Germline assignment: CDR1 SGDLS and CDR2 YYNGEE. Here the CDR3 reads CASSVDGGIYGYTF. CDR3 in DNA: TGTGCCAGCAGCGTCGACGGGGGAATCTATGGCTACACCTTC.

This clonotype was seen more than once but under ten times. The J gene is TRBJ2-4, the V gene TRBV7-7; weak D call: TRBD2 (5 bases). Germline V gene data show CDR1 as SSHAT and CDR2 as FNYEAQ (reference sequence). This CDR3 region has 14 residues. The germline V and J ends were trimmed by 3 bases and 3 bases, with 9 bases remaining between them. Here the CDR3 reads CASSFFGGKNIQYF. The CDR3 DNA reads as TGTGCCAGCAGCTTTTTCGGAGGCAAAAACATTCAGTACTTC.

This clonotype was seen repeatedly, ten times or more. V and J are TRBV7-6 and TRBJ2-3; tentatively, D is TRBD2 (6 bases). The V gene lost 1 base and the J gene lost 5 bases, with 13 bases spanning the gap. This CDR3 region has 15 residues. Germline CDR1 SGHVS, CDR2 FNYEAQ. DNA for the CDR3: TGTGCCAGCAGCTTAGACGGGGAGGTCGGAGATACGCAGTATTTT. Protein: CASSLDGEVGDTQYF.

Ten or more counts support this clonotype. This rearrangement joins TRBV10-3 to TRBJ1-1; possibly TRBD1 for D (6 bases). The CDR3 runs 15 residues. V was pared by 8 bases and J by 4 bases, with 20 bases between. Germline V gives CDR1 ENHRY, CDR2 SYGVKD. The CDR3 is CAIGVRVGGGTEAFF. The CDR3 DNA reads TGTGCCATCGGGGTCAGAGTTGGAGGGGGCACTGAAGCTTTCTTT.

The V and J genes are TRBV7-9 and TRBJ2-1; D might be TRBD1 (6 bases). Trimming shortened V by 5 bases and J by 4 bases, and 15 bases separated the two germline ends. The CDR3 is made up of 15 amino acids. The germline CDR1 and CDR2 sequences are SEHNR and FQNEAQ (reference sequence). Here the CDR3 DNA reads TGTGCCAGCAGCGACACCTCAGGGGTATACAATGAGCAGTTCTTC. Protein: CASSDTSGVYNEQFF.

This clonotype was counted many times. The CDR3 region has the DNA TGCAGCATCCGGGTCCCGCCACCCCAGTTCTTC. The encoded protein is CSIRVPPPQFF. V and J are TRBV29-1 and TRBJ2-1; D not certain. Trimming pared 8 bases from V and 13 bases from J, leaving 18 bases between. Germline CDR1 SQVTM, CDR2 ANQGSEA. The CDR3 covers 11 residues.

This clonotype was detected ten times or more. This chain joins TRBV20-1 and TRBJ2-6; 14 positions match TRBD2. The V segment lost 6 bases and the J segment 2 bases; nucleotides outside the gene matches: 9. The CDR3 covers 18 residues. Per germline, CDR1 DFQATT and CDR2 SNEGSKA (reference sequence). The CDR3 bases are TGCAGTGCCATAAGACTAGCGGGGGGGCCTACTGGGGCCAACGTCCTGACTTTC. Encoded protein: CSAIRLAGGPTGANVLTF.

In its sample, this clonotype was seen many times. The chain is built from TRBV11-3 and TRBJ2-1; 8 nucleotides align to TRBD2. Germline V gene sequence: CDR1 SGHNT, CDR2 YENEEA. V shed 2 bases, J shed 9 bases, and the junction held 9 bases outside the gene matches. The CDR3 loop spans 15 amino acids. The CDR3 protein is CASSLWKRGIIEQFF. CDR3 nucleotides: TGTGCCAGCAGCTTATGGAAGCGGGGGATTATTGAGCAGTTCTTC.

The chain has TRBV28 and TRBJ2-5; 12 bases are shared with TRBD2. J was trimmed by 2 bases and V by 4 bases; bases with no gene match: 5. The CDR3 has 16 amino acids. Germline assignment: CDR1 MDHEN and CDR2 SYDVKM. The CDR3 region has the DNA TGTGCCAGCAGTTCGACTAGCGGGGGAATACAAGAGACCCAGTACTTC. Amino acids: CASSSTSGGIQETQYF.

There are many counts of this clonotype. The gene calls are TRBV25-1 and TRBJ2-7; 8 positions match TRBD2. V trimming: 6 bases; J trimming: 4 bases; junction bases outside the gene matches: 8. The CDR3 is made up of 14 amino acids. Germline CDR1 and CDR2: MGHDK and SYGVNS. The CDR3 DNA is TGTGCCAGCAGCCCGGGACTAGTCGGATACGAGCAGTACTTC. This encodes CASSPGLVGYEQYF.

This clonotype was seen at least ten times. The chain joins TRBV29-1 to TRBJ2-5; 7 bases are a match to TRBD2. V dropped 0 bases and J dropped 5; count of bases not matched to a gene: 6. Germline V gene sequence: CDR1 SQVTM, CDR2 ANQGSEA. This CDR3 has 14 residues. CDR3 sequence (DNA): TGCAGCGTTGAAGAAGTAGGGGAGGGGGAGACCCAGTACTTC. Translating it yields CSVEEVGEGETQYF.